This TCR beta chain stems from a study of T cell responses to AZD1222 COVID-19 vaccine (dated by TCRdb to 2020 to 2022). For context, the study as a whole: AZD1222 recipients with second doses at about 4 weeks or about 12 weeks were pooled, because spike-specific TCR depth and breadth did not differ between schedules. TCR sequencing was performed for 230 to 250 trial participants, of whom about 200 were given two doses of AZD1222 and some 26 were given two doses of MenACWY control vaccine. Trial participants were enrolled by age into subgroups of 18-55, 56-69 and 70-plus years, and around 140, 26 and 57 TCR-sequenced participants, respectively, were included in these subgroups. What the work shows at the level of the full study, not this receptor alone: In the small 56-69-year group, the increase in depth fell short of significance, most likely because of low power. A significant rise in spike-specific TCR breadth and depth was observed after two AZD1222 doses relative to day 0 and relative to MenACWY recipients. Conclusions about previously exposed vaccinees are limited, since just five or six AZD1222 recipients were seropositive for SARS-CoV-2 at baseline. Because no day 14 peak-response samples were available, repertoires were characterized only after the peak T cell response. Reportedly, close to half of the unique spike-specific TCRs recognized epitopes lying outside the regions that are mutated in the B.1.351 and B.1.1.7 variants. CD4 TCRs associated with the vaccine covered the entire spike protein, and the dominant responses were in regions 160-218 and 743-854. Participants were mostly white British, with more females than males. The authors suggested clonal diversity may have been underestimated.

The time point tag for this specimen amounts to: baseline before first vaccination. Vaccinee samples came from UK trials COV001 and COV002, including a single-blind randomized controlled phase 2/3 trial of AZD1222 (ChAdOx1 nCoV-19) in healthy adults. For TCRbeta chain sequencing, PBMC samples were collected from trial participants at day 0 and at day 28 after the second dose. Comments on this clone: The antigen this receptor binds is unknown. Per-nucleotide qualities are absent, and no much larger clonotype sits a single base away.

The CDR3 regions of human TCRbeta chains were subjected to immunosequencing. Processing in the source paper ran as follows. Repertoire TCRs were matched against a reference library of SARS-CoV-2-specific TCRs generated with the MIRA antigen-specificity platform. Breadth meant the fraction of unique TCRs that were SARS-CoV-2-associated, whereas depth meant the fraction of total T cells that were SARS-CoV-2-associated. Using the MIRA data, each spike-specific TCR was mapped to the spike region that the TCR reacts to and placed in a CD4 or CD8 class. Log10-transformed breadth and depth values were compared by one-way ANOVA with Sidak's multiple comparisons tests. TCRdb mirrors the immuneACCESS table, restricted to in-frame sequences. Some clones are absent from its copies; in checked studies, under half trace to an unresolved V gene, and the reason for the others is unknown. V and J calls and clone size are those listed in that table; D and trimming were worked out from the DNA. The sample has fewer than 150,000 clones on record, 84% of them singletons. The top ten clones comprise over 3.5% of the sample.

This sample comprised peripheral blood, obtained on day 0 of AZD1222 vaccination. The sequence came from an adult in good health.

The DNA sequence is as follows: TGTGCCAGTAGTATTTTCCCGCCTGCGGCTAGCGGGGGGCCCGCCTACGAGCAGTACTTC. Its protein reads: CASSIFPPAASGGPAYEQYF. The chain couples TRBV19 to TRBJ2-7, and TRBD2 matches 11 of the central bases. The cysteine opens and the phenylalanine closes a CDR3 of 20 amino acids. The sequence is cut down to CDR3 DNA, 60 bases in frame from base 1. The germline V gene encodes CDR1 LNHDA and CDR2 SQIVND (reference sequence). Ends trimmed: V by 3 bases, J by 2 bases; bases unmatched to a gene: 18. With all but the CDR3 taken from the reference TRBV19 and TRBJ2-7 genes, the full variable domain is: DGGITQSPKYLFRKEGQNVTLSCEQNLNHDAMYWYRQDPGQGLRLIYYSQIVNDFQKGDIAEGYSVSREKKESFPLTVTSAQKNPTAFYLCASSIFPPAASGGPAYEQYFGPGTRLTVT.